This T cell receptor (beta chain) was recovered during a study of long-term antiretroviral therapy in people with HIV. A v3.0 immunoSEQ assay was performed at survey level. Assay: immunoSEQ multiplex PCR; the TCRdb copy retains only in-frame clones and omits some. The sample has roughly 7,100 clones; approximately 73% are singletons. CDR1 and CDR2 from the germline V gene are ENHRY and SYGVKD. Trimming at V came to 7 bases and at J to 7 bases, leaving 8 bases not matched to a gene. CDR3 length equals 13 residues. Material: unsorted PBMCs, obtained 0.2 years after starting antiretroviral therapy. This clonotype was sampled from a middle-aged man with HIV. This chain uses TRBV10-3 with TRBJ2-7, with 9 bases matching TRBD1. The CDR3 DNA reads TGTGCCATCACCCGGACAGGGGTTGGAGAGCAGTACTTC. This sequence encodes CAITRTGVGEQYF.